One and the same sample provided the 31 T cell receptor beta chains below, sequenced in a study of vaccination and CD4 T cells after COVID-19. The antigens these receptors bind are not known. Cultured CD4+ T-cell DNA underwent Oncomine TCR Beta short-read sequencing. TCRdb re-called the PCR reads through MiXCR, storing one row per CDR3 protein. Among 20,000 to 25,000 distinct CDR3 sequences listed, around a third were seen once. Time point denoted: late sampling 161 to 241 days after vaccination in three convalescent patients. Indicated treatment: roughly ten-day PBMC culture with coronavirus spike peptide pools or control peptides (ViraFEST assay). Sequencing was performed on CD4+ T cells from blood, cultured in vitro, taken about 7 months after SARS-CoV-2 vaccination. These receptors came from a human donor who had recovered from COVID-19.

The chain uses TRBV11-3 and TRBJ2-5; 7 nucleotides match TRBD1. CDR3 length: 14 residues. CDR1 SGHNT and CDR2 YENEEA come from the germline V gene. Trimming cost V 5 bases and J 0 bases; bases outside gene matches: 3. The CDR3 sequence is CASSRGQDQETQYF. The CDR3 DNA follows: TGTGCCAGCAGCCGTGGACAGGACCAAGAGACCCAGTACTTC.

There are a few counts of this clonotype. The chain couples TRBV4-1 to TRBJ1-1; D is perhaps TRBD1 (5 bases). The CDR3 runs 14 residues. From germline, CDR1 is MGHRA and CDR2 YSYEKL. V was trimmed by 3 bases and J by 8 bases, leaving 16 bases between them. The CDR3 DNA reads TGCGCCAGCAGCCAGAGACCAGGGAGTCTAGAAGCTTTCTTT. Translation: CASSQRPGSLEAFF.

Written as DNA, the CDR3 is TGTGCCACCAGATCGGGACAGCATAGGGAGACCCAGTACTTC. Protein sequence: CATRSGQHRETQYF. This chain links TRBV15 with TRBJ2-5; 7 bases map to TRBD1. V trimming: 6 bases; J trimming: 5 bases; junction bases outside the gene matches: 9. Germline values: CDR1 LNHNV, CDR2 YYDKDF (reference sequence). This CDR3 comprises 14 residues.

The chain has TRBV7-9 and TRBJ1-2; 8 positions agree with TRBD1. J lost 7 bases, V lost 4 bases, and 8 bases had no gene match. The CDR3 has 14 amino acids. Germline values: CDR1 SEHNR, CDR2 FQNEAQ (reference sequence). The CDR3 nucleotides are TGTGCCAGCAGCTCTAGGGACAGGATTAGTGGCTACACCTTC. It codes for CASSSRDRISGYTF.

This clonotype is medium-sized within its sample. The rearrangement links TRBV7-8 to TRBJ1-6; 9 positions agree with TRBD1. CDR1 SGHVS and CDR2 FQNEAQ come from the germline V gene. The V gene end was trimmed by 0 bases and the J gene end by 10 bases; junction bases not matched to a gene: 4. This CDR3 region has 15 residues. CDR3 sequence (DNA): TGTGCCAGCAGCTTAGCTCTACAGGGGGCCTCACCCCTCCACTTT. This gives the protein CASSLALQGASPLHF.

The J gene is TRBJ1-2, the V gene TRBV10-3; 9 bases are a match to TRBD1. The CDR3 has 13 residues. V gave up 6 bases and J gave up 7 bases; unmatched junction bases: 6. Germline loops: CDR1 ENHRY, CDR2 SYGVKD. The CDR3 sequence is CAISEQGALGYTF. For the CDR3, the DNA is TGTGCCATCAGCGAACAGGGGGCGCTTGGCTACACCTTC.

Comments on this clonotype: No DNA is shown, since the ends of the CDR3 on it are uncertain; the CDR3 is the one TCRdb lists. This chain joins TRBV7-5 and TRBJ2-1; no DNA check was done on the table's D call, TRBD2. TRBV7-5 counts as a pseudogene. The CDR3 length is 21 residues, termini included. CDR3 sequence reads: CISVPEAWGPAGGTGKDEQFF.

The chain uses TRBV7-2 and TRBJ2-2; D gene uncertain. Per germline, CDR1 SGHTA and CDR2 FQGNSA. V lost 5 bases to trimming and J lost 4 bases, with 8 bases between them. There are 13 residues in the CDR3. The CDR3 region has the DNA TGTGCCAGCAGCCCCCGGTCCACCGGGGAGCTGTTTTTT. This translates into CASSPRSTGELFF. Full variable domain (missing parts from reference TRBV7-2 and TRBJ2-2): GAGVSQSPSNKVTEKGKDVELRCDPISGHTALYWYRQSLGQGLEFLIYFQGNSAPDKSGLPSDRFSAERTGGSVSTLTIQRTQQEDSAVYLCASSPRSTGELFFGEGSRLTVL.

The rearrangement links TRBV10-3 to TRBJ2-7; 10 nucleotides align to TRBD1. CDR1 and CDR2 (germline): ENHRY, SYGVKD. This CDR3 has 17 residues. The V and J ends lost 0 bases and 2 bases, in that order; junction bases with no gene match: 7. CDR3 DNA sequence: TGTGCCATCAGTGAGTCGAGGGGACAGGGGACGACCTACGAGCAGTACTTC. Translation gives CAISESRGQGTTYEQYF.

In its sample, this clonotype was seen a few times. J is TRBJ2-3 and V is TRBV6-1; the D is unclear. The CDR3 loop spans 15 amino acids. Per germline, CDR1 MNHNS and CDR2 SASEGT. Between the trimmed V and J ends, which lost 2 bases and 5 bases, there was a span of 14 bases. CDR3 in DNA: TGTGCCAGCAGTGAAAGGACCGCGCTCGGAGATACGCAGTATTTT. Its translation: CASSERTALGDTQYF.

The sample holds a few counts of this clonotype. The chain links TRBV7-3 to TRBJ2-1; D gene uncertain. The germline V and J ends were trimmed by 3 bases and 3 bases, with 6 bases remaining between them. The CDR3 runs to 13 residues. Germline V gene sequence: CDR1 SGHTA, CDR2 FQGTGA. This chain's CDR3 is CASSLGIYNEQFF. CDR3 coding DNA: TGTGCCAGCAGCTTGGGGATCTACAATGAGCAGTTCTTC. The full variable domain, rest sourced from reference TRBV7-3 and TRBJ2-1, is GAGVSQTPSNKVTEKGKYVELRCDPISGHTALYWYRQSLGQGPEFLIYFQGTGAADDSGLPNDRFFAVRPEGSVSTLKIQRTERGDSAVYLCASSLGIYNEQFFGPGTRLTVL.

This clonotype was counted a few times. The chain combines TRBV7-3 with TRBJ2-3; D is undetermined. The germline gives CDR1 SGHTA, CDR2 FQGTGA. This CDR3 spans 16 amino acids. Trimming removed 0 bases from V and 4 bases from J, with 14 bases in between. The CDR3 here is CASSLTSAGVADTQYF. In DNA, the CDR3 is TGTGCCAGCAGCTTAACGTCTGCAGGCGTCGCAGATACGCAGTATTTT.

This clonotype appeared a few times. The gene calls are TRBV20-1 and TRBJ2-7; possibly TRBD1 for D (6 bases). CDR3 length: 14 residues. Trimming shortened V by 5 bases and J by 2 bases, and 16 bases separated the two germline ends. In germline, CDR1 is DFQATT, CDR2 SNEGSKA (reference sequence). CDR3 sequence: CSALGGHDTYEQYF. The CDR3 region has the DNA TGCAGTGCTTTAGGGGGACACGATACCTACGAGCAGTACTTC.

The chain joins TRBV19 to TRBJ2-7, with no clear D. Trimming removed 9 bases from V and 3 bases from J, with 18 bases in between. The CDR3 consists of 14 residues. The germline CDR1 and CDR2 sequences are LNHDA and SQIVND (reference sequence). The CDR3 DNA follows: TGTGCCAGCCGGCGGAGACATCCAGACTACGAGCAGTACTTC. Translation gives CASRRRHPDYEQYF.

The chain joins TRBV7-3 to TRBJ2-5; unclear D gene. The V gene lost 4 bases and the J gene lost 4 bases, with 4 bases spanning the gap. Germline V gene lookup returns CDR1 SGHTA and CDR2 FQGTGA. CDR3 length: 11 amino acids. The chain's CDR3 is CASSYRETQYF. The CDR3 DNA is TGTGCCAGCAGCTACCGAGAGACCCAGTACTTC.

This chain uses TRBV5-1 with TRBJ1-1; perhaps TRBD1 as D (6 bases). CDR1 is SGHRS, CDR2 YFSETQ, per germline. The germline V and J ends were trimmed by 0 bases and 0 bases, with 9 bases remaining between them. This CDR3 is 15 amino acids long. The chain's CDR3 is CASSLGGQMNTEAFF. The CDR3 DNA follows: TGCGCCAGCAGCTTGGGGGGGCAGATGAACACTGAAGCTTTCTTT.

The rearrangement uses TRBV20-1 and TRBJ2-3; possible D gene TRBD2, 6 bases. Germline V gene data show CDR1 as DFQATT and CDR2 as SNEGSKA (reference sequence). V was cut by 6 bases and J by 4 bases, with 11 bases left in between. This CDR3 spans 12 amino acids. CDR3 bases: TGCAGTGCGCAGACTAGGGCAGATACGCAGTATTTT. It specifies CSAQTRADTQYF.

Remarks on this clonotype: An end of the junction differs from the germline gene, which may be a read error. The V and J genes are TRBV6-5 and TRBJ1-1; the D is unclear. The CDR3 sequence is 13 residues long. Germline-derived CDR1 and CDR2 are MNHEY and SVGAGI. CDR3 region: CASSYMMNTEASF. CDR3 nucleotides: TGTGCCAGCAGTTATATGATGAACACTGAAGCTTCCTTT.

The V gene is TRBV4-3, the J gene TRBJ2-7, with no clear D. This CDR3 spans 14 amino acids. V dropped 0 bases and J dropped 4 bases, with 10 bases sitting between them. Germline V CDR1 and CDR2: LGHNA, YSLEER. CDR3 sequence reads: CASSQEFLPYEQYF. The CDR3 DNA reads TGCGCCAGCAGCCAAGAATTCCTCCCGTACGAGCAGTACTTC.

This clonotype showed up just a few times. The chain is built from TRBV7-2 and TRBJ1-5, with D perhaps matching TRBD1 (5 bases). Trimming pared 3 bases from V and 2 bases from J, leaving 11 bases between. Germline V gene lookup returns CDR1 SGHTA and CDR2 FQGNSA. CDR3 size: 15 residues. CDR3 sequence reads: CASSFGGFGNQPQHF. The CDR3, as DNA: TGTGCCAGCAGCTTCGGGGGGTTCGGCAATCAGCCCCAGCATTTT.

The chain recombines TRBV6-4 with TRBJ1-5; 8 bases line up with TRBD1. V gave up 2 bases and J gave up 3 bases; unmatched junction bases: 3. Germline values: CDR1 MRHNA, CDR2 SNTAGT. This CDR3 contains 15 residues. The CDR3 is CASSDDRGNNQPQHF. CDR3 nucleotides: TGTGCCAGCAGTGACGACAGGGGCAACAATCAGCCCCAGCATTTT.

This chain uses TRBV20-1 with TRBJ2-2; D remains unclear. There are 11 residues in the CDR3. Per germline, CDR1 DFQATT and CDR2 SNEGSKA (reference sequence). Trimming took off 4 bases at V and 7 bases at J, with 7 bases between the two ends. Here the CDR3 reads CSAIRNGELFF. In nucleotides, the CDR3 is TGCAGTGCTATCAGGAACGGGGAGCTGTTTTTT.

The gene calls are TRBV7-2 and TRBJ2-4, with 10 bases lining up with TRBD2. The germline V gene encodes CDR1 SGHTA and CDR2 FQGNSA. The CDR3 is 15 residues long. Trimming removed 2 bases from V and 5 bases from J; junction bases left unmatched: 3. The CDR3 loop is CASSLLGLAENIQYF. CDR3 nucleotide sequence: TGTGCCAGCAGCTTACTAGGACTAGCGGAAAACATTCAGTACTTC.

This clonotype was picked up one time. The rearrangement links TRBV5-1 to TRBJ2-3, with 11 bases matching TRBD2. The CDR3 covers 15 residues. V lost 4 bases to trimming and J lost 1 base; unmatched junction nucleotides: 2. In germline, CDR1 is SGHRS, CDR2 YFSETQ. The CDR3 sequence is CASSNSGRGTDTQYF. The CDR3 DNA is TGCGCCAGCAGCAATAGCGGGAGGGGCACAGATACGCAGTATTTT.

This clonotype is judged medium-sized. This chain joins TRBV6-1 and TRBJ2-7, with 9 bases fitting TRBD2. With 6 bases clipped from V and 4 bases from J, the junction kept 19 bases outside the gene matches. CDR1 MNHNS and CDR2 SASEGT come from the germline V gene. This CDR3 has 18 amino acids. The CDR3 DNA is TGTGCCAGCAGGAAGGAGTCGCGGGGGGGCAGTCTAGTATACGAGCAGTACTTC. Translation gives CASRKESRGGSLVYEQYF.

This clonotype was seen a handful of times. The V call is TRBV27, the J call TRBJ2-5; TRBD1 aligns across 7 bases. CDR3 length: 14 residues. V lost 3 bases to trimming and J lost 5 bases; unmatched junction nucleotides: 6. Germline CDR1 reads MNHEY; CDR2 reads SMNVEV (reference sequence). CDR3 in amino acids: CASSLDRFRETQYF. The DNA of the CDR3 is TGTGCCAGCAGTTTGGACAGGTTCCGCGAGACCCAGTACTTC.

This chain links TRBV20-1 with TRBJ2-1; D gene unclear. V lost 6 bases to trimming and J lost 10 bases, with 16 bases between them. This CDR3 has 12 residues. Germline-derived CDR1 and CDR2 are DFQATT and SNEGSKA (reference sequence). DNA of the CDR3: TGCAGTGCCAACCCTAATTTGGGGGAGCAGTTCTTC. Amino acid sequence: CSANPNLGEQFF.

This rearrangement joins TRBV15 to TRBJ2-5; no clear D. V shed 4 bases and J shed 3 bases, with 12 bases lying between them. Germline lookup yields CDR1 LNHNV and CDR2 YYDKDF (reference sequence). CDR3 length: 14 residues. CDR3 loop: CATSKEVAKETQYF. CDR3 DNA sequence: TGTGCCACCAGCAAAGAGGTGGCCAAAGAGACCCAGTACTTC.

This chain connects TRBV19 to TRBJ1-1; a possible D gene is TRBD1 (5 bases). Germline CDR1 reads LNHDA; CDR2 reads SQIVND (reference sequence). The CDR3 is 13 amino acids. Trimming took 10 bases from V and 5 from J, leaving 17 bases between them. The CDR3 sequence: CAIRDGGRTEAFF. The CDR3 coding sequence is TGTGCCATTAGGGACGGGGGTCGTACTGAAGCTTTCTTT.

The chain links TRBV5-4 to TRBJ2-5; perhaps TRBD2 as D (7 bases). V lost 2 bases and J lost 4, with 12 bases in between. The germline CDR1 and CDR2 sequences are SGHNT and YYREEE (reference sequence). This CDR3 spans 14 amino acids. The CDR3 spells CASSFGGGTETQYF. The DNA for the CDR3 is TGTGCCAGCAGCTTTGGGGGGGGCACAGAGACCCAGTACTTC.

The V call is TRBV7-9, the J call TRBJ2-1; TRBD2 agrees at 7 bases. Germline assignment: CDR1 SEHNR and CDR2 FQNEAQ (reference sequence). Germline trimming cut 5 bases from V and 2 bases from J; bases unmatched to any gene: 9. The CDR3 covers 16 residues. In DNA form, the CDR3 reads TGTGCCAGCAGCGCACCGGGACTACTTACCTACAATGAGCAGTTCTTC. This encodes CASSAPGLLTYNEQFF.